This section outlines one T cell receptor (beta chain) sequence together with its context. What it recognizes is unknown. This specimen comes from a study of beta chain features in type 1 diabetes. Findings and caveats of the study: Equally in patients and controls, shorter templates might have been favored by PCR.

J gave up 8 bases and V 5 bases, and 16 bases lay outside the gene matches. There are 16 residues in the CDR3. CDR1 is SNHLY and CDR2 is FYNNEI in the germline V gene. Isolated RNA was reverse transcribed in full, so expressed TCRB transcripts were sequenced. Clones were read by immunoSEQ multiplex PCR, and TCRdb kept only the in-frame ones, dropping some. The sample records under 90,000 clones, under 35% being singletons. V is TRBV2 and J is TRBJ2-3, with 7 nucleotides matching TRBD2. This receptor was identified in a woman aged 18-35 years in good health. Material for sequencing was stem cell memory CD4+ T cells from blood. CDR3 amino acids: CASSTTSQPGLFTQYF. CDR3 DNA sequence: TGTGCCAGCAGTACGACTAGCCAGCCAGGGTTGTTTACGCAGTATTTT.